This TCR beta chain was observed in a study of CD8 T cells in Susac syndrome. In the study overall: Sequencing included Susac syndrome patients, more than five of them with active disease and about 8 in remission.

This CDR3 spans 16 amino acids. The germline gives CDR1 MNHEY, CDR2 SMNVEV (reference sequence). The junction had 11 bases not matched to a gene; V was cut back by 1 base and J by 7 bases. For this clonotype: Antigen unknown.

The RNA, about 0.45 to 1 ug, was put through reverse transcription using random hexamers. Amplification of the TCR beta CDR3 was carried out by immunoSEQ multiplex PCR, which spanned a total of 54 Vbeta and 13 Jbeta segments. A single record per CDR3 protein comes from TCRdb applying MiXCR to the immunoSEQ multiplex PCR reads. This table holds about 190,000 distinct CDR3 sequences, roughly 94% found once. Study-wide results and limits: The study acknowledged a relatively small number of individuals in its TCR sequencing and HLA analysis.

The recently defined diagnostic criteria for definite or probable disease were met by the Susac syndrome patients. This sequence was found in a human donor with Susac syndrome. This chain uses TRBV27 with TRBJ1-2; 8 nucleotides align to TRBD1. Specimen: CD8+ T cells from PBMCs. CDR3 residues: CASSLYGTGLEGGYTF. In DNA form, the CDR3 reads TGTGCCAGCAGTTTATACGGGACAGGACTGGAGGGTGGCTACACCTTC.